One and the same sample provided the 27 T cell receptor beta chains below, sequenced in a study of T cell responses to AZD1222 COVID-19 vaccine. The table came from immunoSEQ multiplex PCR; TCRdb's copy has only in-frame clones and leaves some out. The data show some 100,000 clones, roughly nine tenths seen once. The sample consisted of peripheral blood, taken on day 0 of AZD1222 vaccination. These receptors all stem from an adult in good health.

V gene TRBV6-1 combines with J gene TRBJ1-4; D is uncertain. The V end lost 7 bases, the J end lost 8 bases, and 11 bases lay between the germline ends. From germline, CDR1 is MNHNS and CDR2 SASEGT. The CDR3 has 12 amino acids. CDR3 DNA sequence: TGTGCCAGCAAGTCAGGCCTGGAAAAACTGTTTTTT. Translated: CASKSGLEKLFF.

CDR3 coding DNA: TGTGCCTGGAGTATCCCCCGAGGGGAATTGCAGTACTTC. Protein product: CAWSIPRGELQYF. The gene calls are TRBV30 and TRBJ2-7, with D possibly being TRBD1 or TRBD2 (5 bases each). Germline CDR1 GTSNPN, CDR2 SVGIG (reference sequence). The CDR3 totals 13 residues. Between the trimmed V and J ends, which lost 2 bases and 9 bases, there was a span of 17 bases.

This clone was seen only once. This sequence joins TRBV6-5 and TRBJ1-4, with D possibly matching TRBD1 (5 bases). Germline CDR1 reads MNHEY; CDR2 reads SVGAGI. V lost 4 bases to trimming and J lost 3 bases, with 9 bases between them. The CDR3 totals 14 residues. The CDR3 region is CASSWGEANEKLFF. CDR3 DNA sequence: TGTGCCAGCAGTTGGGGGGAGGCTAATGAAAAACTGTTTTTT.

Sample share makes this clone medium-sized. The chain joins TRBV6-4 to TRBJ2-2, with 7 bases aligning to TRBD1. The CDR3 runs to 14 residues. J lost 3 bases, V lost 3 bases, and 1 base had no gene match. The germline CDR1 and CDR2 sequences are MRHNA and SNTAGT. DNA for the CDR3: TGTGCCAGCAGTGAAACAGGGGACACCGGGGAGCTGTTTTTT. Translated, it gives CASSETGDTGELFF.

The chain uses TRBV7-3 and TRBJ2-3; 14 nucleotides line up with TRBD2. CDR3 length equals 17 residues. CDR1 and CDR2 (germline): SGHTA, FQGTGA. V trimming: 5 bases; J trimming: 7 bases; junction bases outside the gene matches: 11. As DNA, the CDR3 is TGTGCCAGCAGCACCGGGGTGGGGACTAGCGGGGGCAATACGCAGTATTTT. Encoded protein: CASSTGVGTSGGNTQYF.

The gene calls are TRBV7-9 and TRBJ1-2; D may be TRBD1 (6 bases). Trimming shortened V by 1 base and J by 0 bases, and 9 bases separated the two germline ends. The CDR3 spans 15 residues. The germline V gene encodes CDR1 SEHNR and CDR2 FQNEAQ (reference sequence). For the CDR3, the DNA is TGTGCCAGCAGCTTAGGGACAGCGTCTAACTATGGCTACACCTTC. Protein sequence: CASSLGTASNYGYTF.

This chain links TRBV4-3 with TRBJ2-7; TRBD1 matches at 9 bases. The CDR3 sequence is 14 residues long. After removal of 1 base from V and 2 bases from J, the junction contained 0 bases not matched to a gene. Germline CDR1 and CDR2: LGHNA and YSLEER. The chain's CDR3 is CASSQGDRAYEQYF. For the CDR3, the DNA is TGCGCCAGCAGCCAAGGGGACAGGGCCTACGAGCAGTACTTC.

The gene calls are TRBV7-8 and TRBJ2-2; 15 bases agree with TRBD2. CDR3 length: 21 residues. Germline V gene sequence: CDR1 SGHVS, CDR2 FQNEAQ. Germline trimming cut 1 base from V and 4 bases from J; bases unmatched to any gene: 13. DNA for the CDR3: TGTGCCAGCAGCTTAGTGCGGTTAGGACTAGCGGGGGGGCCTACCACCGGGGAGCTGTTTTTT. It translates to CASSLVRLGLAGGPTTGELFF. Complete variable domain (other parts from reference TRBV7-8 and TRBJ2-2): GAGVSQSPRYKVAKRGQDVALRCDPISGHVSLFWYQQALGQGPEFLTYFQNEAQLDKSGLPSDRFFAERPEGSVSTLKIQRTQQEDSAVYLCASSLVRLGLAGGPTTGELFFGEGSRLTVL.

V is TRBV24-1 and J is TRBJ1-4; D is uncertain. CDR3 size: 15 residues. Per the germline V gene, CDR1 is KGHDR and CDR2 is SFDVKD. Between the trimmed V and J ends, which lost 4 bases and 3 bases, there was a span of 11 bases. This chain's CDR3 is CATSEAFGANEKLFF. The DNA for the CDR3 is TGTGCCACCAGTGAGGCGTTTGGAGCTAATGAAAAACTGTTTTTT.

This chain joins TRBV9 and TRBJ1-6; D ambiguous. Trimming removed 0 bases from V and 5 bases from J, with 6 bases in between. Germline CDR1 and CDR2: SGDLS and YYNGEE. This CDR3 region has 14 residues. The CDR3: CASSVGQNNSPLHF. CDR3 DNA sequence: TGTGCCAGCAGCGTAGGCCAGAATAATTCACCCCTCCACTTT.

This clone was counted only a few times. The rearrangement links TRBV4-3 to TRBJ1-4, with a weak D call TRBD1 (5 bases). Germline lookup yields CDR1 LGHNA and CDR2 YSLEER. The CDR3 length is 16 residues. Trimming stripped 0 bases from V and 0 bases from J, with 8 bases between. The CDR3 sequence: CASSQDGAATNEKLFF. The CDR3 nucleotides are TGCGCCAGCAGCCAAGATGGGGCAGCAACTAATGAAAAACTGTTTTTT.

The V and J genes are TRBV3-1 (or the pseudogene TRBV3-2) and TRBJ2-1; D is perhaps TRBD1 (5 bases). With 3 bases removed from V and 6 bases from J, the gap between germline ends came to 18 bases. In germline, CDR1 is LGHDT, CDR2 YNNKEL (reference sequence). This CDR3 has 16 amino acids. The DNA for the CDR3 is TGTGCCAGCAGCCATTTCCAGGGCGGTCCGGGCAATGAGCAGTTCTTC. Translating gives CASSHFQGGPGNEQFF.

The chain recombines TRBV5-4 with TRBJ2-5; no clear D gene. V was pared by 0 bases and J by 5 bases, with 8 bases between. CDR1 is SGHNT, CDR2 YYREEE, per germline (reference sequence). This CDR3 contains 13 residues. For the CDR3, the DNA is TGTGCCAGCAGCTTGGAGCCTAGGGAGACCCAGTACTTC. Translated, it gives CASSLEPRETQYF.

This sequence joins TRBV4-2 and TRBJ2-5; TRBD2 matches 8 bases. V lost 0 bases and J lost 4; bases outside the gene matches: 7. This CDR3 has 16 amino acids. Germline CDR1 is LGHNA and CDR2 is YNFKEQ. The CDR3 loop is CASSQETSGGSETQYF. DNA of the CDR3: TGTGCCAGCAGCCAAGAGACCTCGGGGGGGTCAGAGACCCAGTACTTC.

The CDR3 nucleotides read TGTGCCAGCAGCCCAAGCGACAGGGGAGACACTGAAGCTTTCTTT. It translates to CASSPSDRGDTEAFF. The genes are TRBV6-5 and TRBJ1-1; the match to TRBD1 covers 8 bases. Germline V lookup: CDR1 MNHEY, CDR2 SVGAGI. V was clipped by 6 bases and J by 3 bases; unmatched bases: 9. This CDR3 is built from 15 residues.

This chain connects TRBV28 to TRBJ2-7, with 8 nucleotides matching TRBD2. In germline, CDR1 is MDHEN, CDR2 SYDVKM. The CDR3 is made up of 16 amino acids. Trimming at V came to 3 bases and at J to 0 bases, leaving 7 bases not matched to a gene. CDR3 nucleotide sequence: TGTGCCAGCAGTTTCTCCCAGCGGGGGAACTCCTACGAGCAGTACTTC. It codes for CASSFSQRGNSYEQYF.

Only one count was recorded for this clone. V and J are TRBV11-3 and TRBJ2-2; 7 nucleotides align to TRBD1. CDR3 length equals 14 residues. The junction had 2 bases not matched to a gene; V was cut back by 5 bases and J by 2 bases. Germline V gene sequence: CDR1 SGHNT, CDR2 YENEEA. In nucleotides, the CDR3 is TGTGCCAGCAGCCGGGACAGAAACACCGGGGAGCTGTTTTTT. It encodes CASSRDRNTGELFF. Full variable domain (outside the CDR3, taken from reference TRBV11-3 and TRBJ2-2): EAGVVQSPRYKIIEKKQPVAFWCNPISGHNTLYWYLQNLGQGPELLIRYENEEAVDDSQLPKDRFSAERLKGVDSTLKIQPAELGDSAVYLCASSRDRNTGELFFGEGSRLTVL.

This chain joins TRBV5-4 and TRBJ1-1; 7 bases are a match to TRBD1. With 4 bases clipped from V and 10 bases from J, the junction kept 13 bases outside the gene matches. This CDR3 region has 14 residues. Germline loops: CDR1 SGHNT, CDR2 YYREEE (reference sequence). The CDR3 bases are TGTGCCAGCAGCATACAGGGGAGAGGTTGGGTAGCTTTCTTT. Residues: CASSIQGRGWVAFF.

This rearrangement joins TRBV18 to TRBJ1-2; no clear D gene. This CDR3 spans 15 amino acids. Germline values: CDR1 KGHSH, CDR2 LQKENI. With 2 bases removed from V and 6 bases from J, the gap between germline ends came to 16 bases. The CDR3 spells CASSPMGGLVDGYTF. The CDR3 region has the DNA TGTGCCAGCTCACCAATGGGAGGGTTAGTTGATGGCTACACCTTC.

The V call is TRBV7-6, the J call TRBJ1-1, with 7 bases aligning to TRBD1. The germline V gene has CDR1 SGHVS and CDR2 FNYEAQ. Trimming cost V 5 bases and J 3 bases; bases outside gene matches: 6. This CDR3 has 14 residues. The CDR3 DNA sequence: TGTGCCAGCAGCCGTAAAACAGGGGACACTGAAGCTTTCTTT. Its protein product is CASSRKTGDTEAFF.

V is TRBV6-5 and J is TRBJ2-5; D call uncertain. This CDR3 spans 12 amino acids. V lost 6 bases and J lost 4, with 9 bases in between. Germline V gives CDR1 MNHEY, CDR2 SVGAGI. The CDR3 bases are TGTGCCAGCAGCCTCCTCGCAGAGACCCAGTACTTC. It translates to CASSLLAETQYF.

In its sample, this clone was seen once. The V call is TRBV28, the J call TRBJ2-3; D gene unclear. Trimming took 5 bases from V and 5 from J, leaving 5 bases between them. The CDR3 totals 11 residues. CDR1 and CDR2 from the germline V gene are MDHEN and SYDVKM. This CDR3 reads CASSLKDTQYF. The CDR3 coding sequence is TGTGCCAGCAGTCTCAAAGATACGCAGTATTTT.

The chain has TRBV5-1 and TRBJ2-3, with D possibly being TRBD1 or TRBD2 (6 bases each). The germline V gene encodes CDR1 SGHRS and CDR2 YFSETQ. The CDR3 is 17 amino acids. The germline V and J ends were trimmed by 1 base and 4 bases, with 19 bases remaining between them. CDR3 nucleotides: TGCGCCAGCAGCTTGTTATCGTCCGGGGGCGGTGCAGATACGCAGTATTTT. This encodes CASSLLSSGGGADTQYF. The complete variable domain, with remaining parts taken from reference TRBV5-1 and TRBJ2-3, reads KAGVTQTPRYLIKTRGQQVTLSCSPISGHRSVSWYQQTPGQGLQFLFEYFSETQRNKGNFPGRFSGRQFSNSRSEMNVSTLELGDSALYLCASSLLSSGGGADTQYFGPGTRLTVL.

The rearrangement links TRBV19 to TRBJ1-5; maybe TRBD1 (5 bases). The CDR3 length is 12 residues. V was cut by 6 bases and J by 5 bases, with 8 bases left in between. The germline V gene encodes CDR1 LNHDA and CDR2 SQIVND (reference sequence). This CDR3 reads CASRGEHQPQHF. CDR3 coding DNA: TGTGCCAGTAGGGGGGAGCATCAGCCCCAGCATTTT.

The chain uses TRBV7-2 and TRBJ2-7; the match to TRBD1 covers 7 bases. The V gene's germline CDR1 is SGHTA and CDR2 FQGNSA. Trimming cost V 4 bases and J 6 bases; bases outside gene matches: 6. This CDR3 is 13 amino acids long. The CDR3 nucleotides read TGTGCCAGCAGCTCTACAGGGGTAGGCGAGCAGTACTTC. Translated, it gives CASSSTGVGEQYF.

Here the CDR3 DNA reads TGTGCCAGTTTGAAGAGGGGCTTCGATCAGCCCCAGCATTTT. It translates to CASLKRGFDQPQHF. The chain carries TRBV19 and TRBJ1-5; maybe TRBD1 (5 bases). The CDR3 contains 14 residues. Germline-derived CDR1 and CDR2 are LNHDA and SQIVND (reference sequence). The V end was cut by 8 bases, the J end by 5 bases, with 16 bases between. Filled out from reference TRBV19 and TRBJ1-5, the complete variable domain reads DGGITQSPKYLFRKEGQNVTLSCEQNLNHDAMYWYRQDPGQGLRLIYYSQIVNDFQKGDIAEGYSVSREKKESFPLTVTSAQKNPTAFYLCASLKRGFDQPQHFGDGTRLSIL.

CDR3 region: CASSPGQSTDTQYF. DNA for the CDR3: TGTGCCAGCAGCCCCGGACAGAGCACAGATACGCAGTATTTT. This sequence joins TRBV9 and TRBJ2-3; TRBD1 might be the D (6 bases). The CDR3 spans 14 residues. Between the trimmed V and J ends, which lost 4 bases and 0 bases, there was a span of 9 bases. From germline, CDR1 is SGDLS and CDR2 YYNGEE.